These 5 T cell receptor beta chains originate from one sample sequenced in a study of T cell repertoires in cytomegalovirus infection. TCRdb fed the reads into MiXCR, producing one record per CDR3 protein. Of more than 650,000 distinct CDR3 sequences listed, approximately 40% are singletons. Sequencing input: PBMCs. The receptors were gathered from a human donor in good health (CMV status not recorded). Some clones in this sample may be carry-over from other donors' samples.

The J gene is TRBJ1-5, the V gene TRBV28; 7 bases are a match to TRBD1. Germline CDR1 and CDR2: MDHEN and SYDVKM. J gave up 5 bases and V 9 bases, and 13 bases lay outside the gene matches. This CDR3 is built from 15 residues. CDR3: CASRTPQGTHQPQHF. In nucleotides, the CDR3 is TGTGCCAGTAGAACCCCACAGGGGACTCATCAGCCCCAGCATTTT.

The chain carries TRBV5-4 and TRBJ2-1; 14 bases line up with TRBD2. With 4 bases clipped from V and 7 bases from J, the junction kept 7 bases outside the gene matches. The germline gives CDR1 SGHNT, CDR2 YYREEE (reference sequence). The CDR3 consists of 16 residues. CDR3: CASSPGTSGRSNEQFF. The CDR3 nucleotides read TGTGCCAGCAGCCCCGGGACTAGCGGGAGATCTAATGAGCAGTTCTTC.

This clonotype was recorded once. This rearrangement joins TRBV28 to TRBJ1-1; D not certain. The CDR3 sequence is 12 residues long. Germline assignment: CDR1 MDHEN and CDR2 SYDVKM. V gave up 5 bases and J gave up 11 bases, with 15 bases separating them. CDR3 coding DNA: TGTGCCAGCAGTACCGTTCCGGCGAGGGCTTTCTTT. It is translated as CASSTVPARAFF. Complete variable domain (other parts from reference TRBV28 and TRBJ1-1): DVKVTQSSRYLVKRTGEKVFLECVQDMDHENMFWYRQDPGLGLRLIYFSYDVKMKEKGDIPEGYSVSREKKERFSLILESASTNQTSMYLCASSTVPARAFFGQGTRLTVV.

This sequence joins TRBV27 and TRBJ1-1; D unresolved. The CDR3 sequence is 13 residues long. V lost 6 bases, J lost 0 bases, and 8 bases lay in between. Looked up from germline, CDR1 is MNHEY and CDR2 is SMNVEV (reference sequence). The CDR3 coding sequence is TGTGCCAGCAGGGTTTCGGTGAACACTGAAGCTTTCTTT. Translation: CASRVSVNTEAFF.

V is TRBV28 and J is TRBJ1-6; maybe TRBD1 (5 bases). The V end was cut by 2 bases, the J end by 8 bases, with 10 bases between. This CDR3 comprises 14 residues. Germline V gives CDR1 MDHEN, CDR2 SYDVKM. CDR3 nucleotide sequence: TGTGCCAGCAGTTTACTCGGGGGTCATTCACCCCTCCACTTT. This encodes CASSLLGGHSPLHF.